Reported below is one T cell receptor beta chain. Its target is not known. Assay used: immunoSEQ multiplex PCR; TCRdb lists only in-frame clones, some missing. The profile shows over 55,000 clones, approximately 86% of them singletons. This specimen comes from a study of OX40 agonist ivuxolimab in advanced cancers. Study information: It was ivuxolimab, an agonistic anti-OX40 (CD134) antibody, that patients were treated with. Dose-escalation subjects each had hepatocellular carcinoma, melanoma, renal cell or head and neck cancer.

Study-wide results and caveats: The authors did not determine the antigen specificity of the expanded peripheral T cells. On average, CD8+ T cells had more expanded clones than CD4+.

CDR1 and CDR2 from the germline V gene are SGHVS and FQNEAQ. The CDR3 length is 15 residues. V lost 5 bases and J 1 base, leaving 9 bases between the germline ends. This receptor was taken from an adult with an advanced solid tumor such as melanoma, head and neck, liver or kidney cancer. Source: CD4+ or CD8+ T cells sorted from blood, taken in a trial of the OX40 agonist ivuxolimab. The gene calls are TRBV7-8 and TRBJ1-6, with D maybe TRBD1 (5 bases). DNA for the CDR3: TGTGCCAGCAGCCATCAGGGATCCTATAATTCACCCCTCCACTTT. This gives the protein CASSHQGSYNSPLHF.